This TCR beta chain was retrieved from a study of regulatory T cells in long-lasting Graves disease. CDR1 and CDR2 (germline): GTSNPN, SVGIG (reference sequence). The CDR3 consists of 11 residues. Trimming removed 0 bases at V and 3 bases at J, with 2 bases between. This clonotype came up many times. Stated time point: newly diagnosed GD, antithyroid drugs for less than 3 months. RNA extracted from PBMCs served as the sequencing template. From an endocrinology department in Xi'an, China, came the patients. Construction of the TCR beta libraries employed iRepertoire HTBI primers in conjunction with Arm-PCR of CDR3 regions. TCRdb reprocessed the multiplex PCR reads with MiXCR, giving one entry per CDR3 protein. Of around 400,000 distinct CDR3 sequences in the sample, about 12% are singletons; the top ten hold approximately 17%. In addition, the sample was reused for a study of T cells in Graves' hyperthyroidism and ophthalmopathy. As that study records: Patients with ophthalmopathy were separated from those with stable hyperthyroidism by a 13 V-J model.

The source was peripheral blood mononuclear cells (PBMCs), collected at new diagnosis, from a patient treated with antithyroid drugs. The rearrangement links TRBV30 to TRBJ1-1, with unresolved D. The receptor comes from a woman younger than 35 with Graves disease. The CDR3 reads CAWSVHTEAFF. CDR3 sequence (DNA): TGTGCCTGGAGTGTGCACACTGAAGCTTTCTTT. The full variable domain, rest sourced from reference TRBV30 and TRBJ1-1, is SQTIHQWPATLVQPVGSPLSLECTVEGTSNPNLYWYRQAAGRGLQLLFYSVGIGQISSEVPQNLSASRPQDRQFILSSKKLLLSDSGFYLCAWSVHTEAFFGQGTRLTVV.